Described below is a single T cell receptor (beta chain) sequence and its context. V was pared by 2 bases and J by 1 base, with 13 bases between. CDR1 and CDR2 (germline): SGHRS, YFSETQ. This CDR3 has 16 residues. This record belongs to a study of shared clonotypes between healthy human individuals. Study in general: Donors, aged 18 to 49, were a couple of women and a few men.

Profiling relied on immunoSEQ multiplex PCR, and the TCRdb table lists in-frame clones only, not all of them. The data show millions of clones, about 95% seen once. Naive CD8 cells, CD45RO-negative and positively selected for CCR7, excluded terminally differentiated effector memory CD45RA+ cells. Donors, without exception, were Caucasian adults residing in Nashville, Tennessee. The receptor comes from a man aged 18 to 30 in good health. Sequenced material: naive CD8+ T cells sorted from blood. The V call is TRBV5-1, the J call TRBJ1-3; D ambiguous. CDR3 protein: CASSFWPPRSGNTIYF. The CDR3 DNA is TGCGCCAGCAGCTTCTGGCCGCCTCGTTCTGGAAACACCATATATTTT.